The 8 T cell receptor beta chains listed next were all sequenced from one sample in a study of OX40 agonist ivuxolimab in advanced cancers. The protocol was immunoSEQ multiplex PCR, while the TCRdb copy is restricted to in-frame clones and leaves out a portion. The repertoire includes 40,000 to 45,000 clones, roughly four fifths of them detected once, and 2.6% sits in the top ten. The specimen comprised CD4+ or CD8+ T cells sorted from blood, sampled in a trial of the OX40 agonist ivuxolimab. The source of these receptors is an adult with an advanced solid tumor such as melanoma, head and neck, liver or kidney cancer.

CDR3 sequence: CASSSIRDRGSEAFF. The DNA for the CDR3 is TGTGCCAGCAGCTCCATCCGGGACAGGGGATCTGAAGCTTTCTTT. This chain uses TRBV11-2 with TRBJ1-1; 10 bases line up with TRBD1. CDR3 length: 15 amino acids. Germline values: CDR1 SGHAT, CDR2 FQNNGV. Trimming removed 4 bases from V and 6 bases from J; junction bases left unmatched: 8. Based on the CDR3 plus reference TRBV11-2 and TRBJ1-1, the full variable domain is EAGVAQSPRYKIIEKRQSVAFWCNPISGHATLYWYQQILGQGPKLLIQFQNNGVVDDSQLPKDRFSAERLKGVDSTLKIQPAKLEDSAVYLCASSSIRDRGSEAFFGQGTRLTVV.

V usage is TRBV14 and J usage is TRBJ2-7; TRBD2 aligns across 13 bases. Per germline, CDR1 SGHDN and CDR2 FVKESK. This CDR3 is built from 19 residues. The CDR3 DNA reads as TGTGCCAGCAGCTCCGATCGCCGAACTAGCGGGAGGGCCTCCGACGAGCAGTACGTC. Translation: CASSSDRRTSGRASDEQYV.

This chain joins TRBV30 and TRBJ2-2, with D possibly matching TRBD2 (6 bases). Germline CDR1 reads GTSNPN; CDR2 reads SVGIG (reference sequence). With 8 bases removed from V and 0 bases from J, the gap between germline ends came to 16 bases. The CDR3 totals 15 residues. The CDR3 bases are TGTGCCCAGGGACGTCCGGGGGCGAACACCGGGGAGCTGTTTTTT. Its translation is CAQGRPGANTGELFF. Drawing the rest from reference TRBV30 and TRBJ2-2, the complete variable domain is SQTIHQWPATLVQPVGSPLSLECTVEGTSNPNLYWYRQAAGRGLQLLFYSVGIGQISSEVPQNLSASRPQDRQFILSSKKLLLSDSGFYLCAQGRPGANTGELFFGEGSRLTVL.

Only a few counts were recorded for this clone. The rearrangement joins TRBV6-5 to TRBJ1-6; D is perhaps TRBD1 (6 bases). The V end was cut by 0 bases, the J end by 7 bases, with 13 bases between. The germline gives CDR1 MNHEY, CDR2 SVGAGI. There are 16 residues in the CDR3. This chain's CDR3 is CASSYSVDSPNSPLHF. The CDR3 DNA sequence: TGTGCCAGCAGTTACTCTGTGGACAGCCCGAATTCACCCCTCCACTTT.

CDR3 bases: TGCGCCAGCAGCTCCGCTGACAGGAGAGTTGACATTCAGTACTTC. Its protein product is CASSSADRRVDIQYF. This chain uses TRBV5-1 with TRBJ2-4, with D maybe TRBD1 (6 bases). Germline V gene lookup returns CDR1 SGHRS and CDR2 YFSETQ. V was trimmed by 3 bases and J by 8 bases, leaving 18 bases between them. The CDR3 runs 15 residues.

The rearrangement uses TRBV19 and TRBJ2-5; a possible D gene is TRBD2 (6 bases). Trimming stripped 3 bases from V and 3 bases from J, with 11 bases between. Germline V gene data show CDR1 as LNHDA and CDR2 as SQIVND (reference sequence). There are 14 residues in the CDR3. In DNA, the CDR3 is TGTGCCAGTAGTATTGGAGGGAGTGAAGAGACCCAGTACTTC. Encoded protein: CASSIGGSEETQYF.

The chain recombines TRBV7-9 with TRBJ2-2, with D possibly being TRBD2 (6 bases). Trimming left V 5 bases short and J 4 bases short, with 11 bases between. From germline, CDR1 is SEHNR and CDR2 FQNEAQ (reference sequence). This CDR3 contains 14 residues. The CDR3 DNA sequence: TGTGCCAGCAGCCCCCACGGGAGCACCGGGGAGCTGTTTTTT. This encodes CASSPHGSTGELFF. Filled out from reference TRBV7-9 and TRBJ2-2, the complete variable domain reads DTGVSQNPRHKITKRGQNVTFRCDPISEHNRLYWYRQTLGQGPEFLTYFQNEAQLEKSRLLSDRFSAERPKGSFSTLEIQRTEQGDSAMYLCASSPHGSTGELFFGEGSRLTVL.

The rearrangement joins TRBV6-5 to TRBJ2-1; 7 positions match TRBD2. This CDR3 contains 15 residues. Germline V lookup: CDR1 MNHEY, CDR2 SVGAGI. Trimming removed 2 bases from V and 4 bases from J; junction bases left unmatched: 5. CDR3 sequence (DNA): TGTGCCAGCAGTTACCAAGCGGGGTCATACAATGAGCAGTTCTTC. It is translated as CASSYQAGSYNEQFF.